A selection of T cell receptor beta chains follows, all from one sample in a study of beta chain features in type 1 diabetes. Assay: immunoSEQ multiplex PCR; the TCRdb copy retains only in-frame clones and omits some. This table holds 600,000 to 700,000 clones, under 15% found once. Sequencing was done on a sample of naive CD4+ T cells from blood. These receptors were obtained from a man aged 25-45 years with type 1 diabetes. CDR3s include the opening cysteine and the closing phenylalanine or tryptophan. The D gene is left open where the match is weak. Rows give clone size only sometimes, using once, few, many, or a class for an expanded clone.

CDR3	DNA	J	D	V	size
CASSDHTSSSGNTIYF	TGTGCCAGCAGTGATCACACCTCCAGCTCTGGAAACACCATATATTTT	TRBJ1-3	-	TRBV2	-
CASREQANSPLHF	TGTGCCAGCAGAGAGCAGGCGAATTCACCCCTCCACTTT	TRBJ1-6	-	TRBV27	-
CATMSGQNTGELFF	TGTGCCACAATGTCGGGACAGAACACCGGGGAGCTGTTTTTT	TRBJ2-2	-	TRBV28	-
CATHPLYRGGDEQFF	TGTGCCACCCACCCCCTCTACCGGGGGGGCGATGAGCAGTTCTTC	TRBJ2-1	TRBD2	TRBV6-5	-
CASSVGNPQETQYF	TGCGCCAGCAGCGTAGGGAACCCACAAGAGACCCAGTACTTC	TRBJ2-5	-	TRBV5-1	-
CASSSGGRDGELFF	TGTGCCAGCAGTTCCGGGGGGCGAGACGGGGAGCTGTTTTTT	TRBJ2-2	-	TRBV28	-
CASSSPGQGAYEQYF	TGTGCCAGCAGTTCCCCGGGACAGGGGGCCTACGAGCAGTACTTC	TRBJ2-7	TRBD1	TRBV28	-
CSARGNTEAFF	TGCAGTGCGAGGGGGAACACTGAAGCTTTCTTT	TRBJ1-1	-	TRBV20-1	-
CASSEGARPDTQYF	TGTGCCAGCAGTGAAGGGGCCCGGCCAGATACGCAGTATTTT	TRBJ2-3	-	TRBV25-1	few
CASSAVAGVGIGELFF	TGTGCCAGCAGCGCCGTGGCGGGGGTAGGAATCGGGGAGCTGTTTTTT	TRBJ2-2	TRBD2	TRBV7-9	few
CASSYEGAIGYGYTF	TGTGCCAGCAGTTACGAGGGGGCGATCGGCTATGGCTACACCTTC	TRBJ1-2	TRBD1	TRBV6-6	-
CAISEALAVDTQYF	TGTGCCATCAGTGAGGCGCTAGCGGTAGATACGCAGTATTTT	TRBJ2-3	TRBD2	TRBV10-3	-
CASINLAGGTDTQYF	TGCGCCAGCATCAACCTAGCGGGGGGCACAGATACGCAGTATTTT	TRBJ2-3	TRBD2	TRBV5-1	-
CAWSVQSPTPLHF	TGTGCCTGGAGTGTCCAGTCTCCCACCCCCCTCCACTTT	TRBJ1-6	-	TRBV30	-
CAWSFWVGEKLFF	TGTGCCTGGAGCTTCTGGGTGGGTGAAAAACTGTTTTTT	TRBJ1-4	-	TRBV30	few
CASSLDIGSGGRSDTQYF	TGTGCCAGCAGCTTAGACATAGGCAGCGGGGGGAGATCAGATACGCAGTATTTT	TRBJ2-3	TRBD2	TRBV7-2	few
CAISEWNTGELFF	TGTGCCATCAGTGAGTGGAACACCGGGGAGCTGTTTTTT	TRBJ2-2	-	TRBV10-3	-
CASSAYRNTEAFF	TGTGCCAGCAGTGCCTACAGGAACACTGAAGCTTTCTTT	TRBJ1-1	-	TRBV2	few
CASSVVRGGYTF	TGTGCCAGCAGCGTAGTTAGGGGTGGCTACACCTTC	TRBJ1-2	-	TRBV9	-